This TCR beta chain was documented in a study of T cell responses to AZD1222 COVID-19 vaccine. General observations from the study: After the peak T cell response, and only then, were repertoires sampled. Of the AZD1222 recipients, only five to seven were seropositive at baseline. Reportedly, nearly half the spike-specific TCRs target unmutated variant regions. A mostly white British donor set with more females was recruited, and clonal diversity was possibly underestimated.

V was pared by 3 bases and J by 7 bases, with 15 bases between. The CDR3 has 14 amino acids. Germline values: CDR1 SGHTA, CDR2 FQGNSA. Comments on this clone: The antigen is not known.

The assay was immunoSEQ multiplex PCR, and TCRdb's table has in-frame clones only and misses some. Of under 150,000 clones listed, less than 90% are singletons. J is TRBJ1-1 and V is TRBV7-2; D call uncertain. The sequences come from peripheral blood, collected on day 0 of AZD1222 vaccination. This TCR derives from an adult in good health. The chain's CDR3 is CASSLSAGPHEAFF. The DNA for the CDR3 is TGTGCCAGCAGCTTGAGTGCAGGACCCCATGAAGCTTTCTTT.